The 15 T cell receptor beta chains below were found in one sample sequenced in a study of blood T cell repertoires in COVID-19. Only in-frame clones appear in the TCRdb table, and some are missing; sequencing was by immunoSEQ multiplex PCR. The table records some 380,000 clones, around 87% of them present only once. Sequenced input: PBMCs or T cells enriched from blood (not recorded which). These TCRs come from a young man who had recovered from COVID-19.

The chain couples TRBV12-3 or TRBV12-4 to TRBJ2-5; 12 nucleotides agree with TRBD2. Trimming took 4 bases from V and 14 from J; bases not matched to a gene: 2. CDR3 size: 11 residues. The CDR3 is CASSSTSGGYF. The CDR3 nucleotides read TGTGCCAGCAGTTCGACTAGCGGGGGATACTTC.

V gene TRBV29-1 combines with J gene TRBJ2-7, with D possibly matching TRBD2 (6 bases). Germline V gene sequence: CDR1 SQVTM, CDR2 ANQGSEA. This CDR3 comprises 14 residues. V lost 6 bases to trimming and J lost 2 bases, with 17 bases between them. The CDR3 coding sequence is TGCAGCGTGGATGACGGAGGGAGAGCCTACGAGCAGTACTTC. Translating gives CSVDDGGRAYEQYF.

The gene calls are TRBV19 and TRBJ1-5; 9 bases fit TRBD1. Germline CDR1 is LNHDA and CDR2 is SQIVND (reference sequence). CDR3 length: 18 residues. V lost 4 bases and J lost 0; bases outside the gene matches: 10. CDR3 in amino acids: CASSTYAGTGYSNQPQHF. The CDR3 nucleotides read TGTGCCAGTAGTACCTACGCAGGGACAGGGTATAGCAATCAGCCCCAGCATTTT.

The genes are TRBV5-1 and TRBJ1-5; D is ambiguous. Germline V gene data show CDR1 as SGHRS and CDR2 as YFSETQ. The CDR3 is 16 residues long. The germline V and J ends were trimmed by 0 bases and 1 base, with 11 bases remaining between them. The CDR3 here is CASSLGTHGSNQPQHF. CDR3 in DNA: TGCGCCAGCAGCTTGGGAACTCACGGGAGCAATCAGCCCCAGCATTTT.

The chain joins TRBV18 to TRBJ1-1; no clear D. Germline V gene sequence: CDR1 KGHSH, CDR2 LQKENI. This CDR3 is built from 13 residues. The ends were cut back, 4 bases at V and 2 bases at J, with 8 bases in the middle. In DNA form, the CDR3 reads TGTGCCAGCTCACTTGACTCAAACACTGAAGCTTTCTTT. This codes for CASSLDSNTEAFF.

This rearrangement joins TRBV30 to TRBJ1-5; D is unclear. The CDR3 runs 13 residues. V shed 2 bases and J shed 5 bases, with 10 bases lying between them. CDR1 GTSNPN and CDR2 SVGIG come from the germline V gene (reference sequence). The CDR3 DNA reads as TGTGCCTGGAGTCCGCCGTCGGATCAGCCCCAGCATTTT. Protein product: CAWSPPSDQPQHF.

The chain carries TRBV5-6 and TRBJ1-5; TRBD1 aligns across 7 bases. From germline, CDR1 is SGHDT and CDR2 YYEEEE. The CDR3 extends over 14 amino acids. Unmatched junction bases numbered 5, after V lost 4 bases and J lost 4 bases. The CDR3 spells CASSEGTANQPQHF. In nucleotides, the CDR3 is TGTGCCAGCAGCGAAGGGACAGCAAATCAGCCCCAGCATTTT.

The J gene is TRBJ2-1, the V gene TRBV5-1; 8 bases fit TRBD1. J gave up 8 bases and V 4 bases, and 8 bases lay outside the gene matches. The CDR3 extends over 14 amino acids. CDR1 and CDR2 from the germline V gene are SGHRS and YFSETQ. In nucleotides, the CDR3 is TGCGCCAGCAGCACCGGACAGGGAATCGATGAGCAGTTCTTC. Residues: CASSTGQGIDEQFF.

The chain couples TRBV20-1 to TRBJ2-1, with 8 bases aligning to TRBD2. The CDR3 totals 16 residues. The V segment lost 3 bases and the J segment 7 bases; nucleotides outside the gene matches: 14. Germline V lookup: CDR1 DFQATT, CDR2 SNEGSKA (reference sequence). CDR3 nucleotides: TGCAGTGCTAGTCGGACTAGCCGGGGGGGCATGAATGAGCAGTTCTTC. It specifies CSASRTSRGGMNEQFF.

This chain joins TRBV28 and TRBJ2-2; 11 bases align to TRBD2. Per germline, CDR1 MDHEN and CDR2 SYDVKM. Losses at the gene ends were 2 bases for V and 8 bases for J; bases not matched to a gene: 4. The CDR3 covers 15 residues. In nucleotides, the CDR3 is TGTGCCAGCAGTTTAAGACTAGCGGGGAAGGGGGAGCTGTTTTTT. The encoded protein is CASSLRLAGKGELFF. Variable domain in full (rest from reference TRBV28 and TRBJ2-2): DVKVTQSSRYLVKRTGEKVFLECVQDMDHENMFWYRQDPGLGLRLIYFSYDVKMKEKGDIPEGYSVSREKKERFSLILESASTNQTSMYLCASSLRLAGKGELFFGEGSRLTVL.

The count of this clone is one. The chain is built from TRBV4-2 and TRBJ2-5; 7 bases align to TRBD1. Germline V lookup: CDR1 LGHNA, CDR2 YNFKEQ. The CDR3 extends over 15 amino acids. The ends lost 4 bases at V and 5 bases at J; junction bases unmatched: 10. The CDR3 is CASSPSRGGMETQYF. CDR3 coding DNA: TGTGCCAGCAGCCCCTCGAGAGGGGGCATGGAGACCCAGTACTTC.

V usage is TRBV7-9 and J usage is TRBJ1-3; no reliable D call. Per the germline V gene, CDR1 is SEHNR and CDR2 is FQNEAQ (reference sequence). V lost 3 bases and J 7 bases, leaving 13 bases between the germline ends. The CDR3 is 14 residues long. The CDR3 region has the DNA TGTGCCAGCAGCTTCTCGGGTTTGGGTAACACCATATATTTT. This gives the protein CASSFSGLGNTIYF.

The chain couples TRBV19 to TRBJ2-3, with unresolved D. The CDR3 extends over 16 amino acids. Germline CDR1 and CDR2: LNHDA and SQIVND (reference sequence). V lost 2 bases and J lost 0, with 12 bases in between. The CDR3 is CASSIRSLTSTDTQYF. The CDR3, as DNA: TGTGCCAGTAGTATACGGTCCCTGACAAGCACAGATACGCAGTATTTT.

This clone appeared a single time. The CDR3 DNA reads as TGCGCCAGCAGCCAAGAGGCTCAGGGGAGGGCACCCCTCCACTTT. This sequence encodes CASSQEAQGRAPLHF. This chain connects TRBV4-1 to TRBJ1-6, with D possibly TRBD1 on 6 matching bases. The CDR3 has 15 amino acids. Trimming removed 0 bases from V and 11 bases from J, with 14 bases in between. Germline CDR1 MGHRA, CDR2 YSYEKL.

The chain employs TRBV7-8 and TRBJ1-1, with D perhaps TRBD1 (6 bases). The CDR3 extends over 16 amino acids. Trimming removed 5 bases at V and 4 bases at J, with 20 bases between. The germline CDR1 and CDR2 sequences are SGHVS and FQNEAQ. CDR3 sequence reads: CASSIPAAGAGTEAFF. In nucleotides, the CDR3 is TGTGCCAGCAGCATACCTGCGGCAGGGGCGGGCACTGAAGCTTTCTTT.